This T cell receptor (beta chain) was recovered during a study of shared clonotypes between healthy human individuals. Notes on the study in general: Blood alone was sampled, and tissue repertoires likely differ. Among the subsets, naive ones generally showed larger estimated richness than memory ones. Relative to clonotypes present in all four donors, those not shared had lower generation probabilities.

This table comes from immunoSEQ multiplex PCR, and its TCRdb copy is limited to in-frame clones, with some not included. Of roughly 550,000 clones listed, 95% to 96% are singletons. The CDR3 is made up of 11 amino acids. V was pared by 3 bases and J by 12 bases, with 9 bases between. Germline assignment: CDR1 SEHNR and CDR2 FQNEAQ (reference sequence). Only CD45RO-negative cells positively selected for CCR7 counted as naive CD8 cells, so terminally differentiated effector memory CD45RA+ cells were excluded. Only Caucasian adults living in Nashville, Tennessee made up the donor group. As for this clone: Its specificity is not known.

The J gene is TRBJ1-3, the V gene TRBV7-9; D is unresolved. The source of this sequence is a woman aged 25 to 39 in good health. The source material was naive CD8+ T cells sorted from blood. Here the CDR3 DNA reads TGTGCCAGCAGCTTGAGTTCAGACATATATTTT. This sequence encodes CASSLSSDIYF.